The sequence of this T cell receptor (beta chain) was determined in a study of human T cells and chemical hapten exposure (dated by TCRdb to the early 2020s). Background on the whole study: For sensitization, 2% DPC in acetone was applied to a roughly 2 cm by roughly 2 cm area of upper inner arm skin. Throughout the approximately 24-week study period, patients were also given weekly therapeutic DPC doses on the scalp. Patch testing on the upper back used Finn chambers containing 0.01% DPC, with scoring done after 6 days according to International Contact Dermatitis Research Group standards. The mostly female patient cohort included alopecia areata with under or over 50% scalp involvement, alopecia totalis and alopecia universalis. The libraries were sequenced as a pool, and the TCR yield per sample differed mostly because of small variations in library volumes within the pool. The study tracked peripheral blood TCR repertoire changes in vivo during primary and secondary sensitization to the hapten diphenylcyclopropenone (DPC) in alopecia patients. Blood samples were taken from patients before sensitization (week 0) and then at 2, 6 and about 24 weeks after DPC sensitization. Blood for TCR sequencing was provided by twenty-nine alopecia patients at one to four time points (pre-sensitization, 2, 6 and 24 weeks). From each blood RNA sample, both TCR alpha and TCR beta chains were sequenced.

Findings and caveats that apply to the study as a whole: Because all patients had alopecia, a presumed autoimmune disease, the immune response of the patients might differ from that of healthy individuals. The number of PT1 expanded TCRs positively correlated with patch test score, significant at thresholds 8, 16 and 32 but not 4. Expanded TCRs formed significantly more large CDR3 similarity clusters than pre-sensitization or healthy control sets, consistent with antigen-driven responses. DPC sensitization did not change the number of TCRs with a frequency above 1 in 1000, and there was no evidence of changes in global repertoire structure. After repeated subsampling, the strength of the expansion versus patch-test correlation and the threshold at which it became significant changed.

The method behind the library was RACE. Sequencing instrument: NextSeq 500. During library preparation, unique molecular identifiers were attached to individual cDNA molecules so that TCRs could be counted in a quantitative, reproducible way. As for the original processing: The median number of TCRs per sample was roughly 100,000, ranging from roughly 23,224 to 700,000. V, J and CDR3 annotation of the TCR reads was carried out using the Decombinator software suite. Every sample was subsampled to the same number of TCRs (28,000) for the PS versus PT1 abundance plots. Expanded TCRs were defined as absent before sensitization and observed at least eight times at the 2-week time point. TCRdb took the public reads, trimmed them with fastp at Q25, ran MiXCR for clone calling and kept in-frame beta chains. Each CDR3 protein appears once, grouped with its most common genes and DNA. These V and J calls rely on TCRdb rather than the paper's analysis. For this sample there are some 39,000 distinct CDR3 sequences; more than 8% appear just once. Together, the top ten hold 20% to 30% of the sample.

Based on the germline V gene, the CDR1 and CDR2 sequences are SGHRS and YFSETQ. The junction carries 14 bases between V and J, which are trimmed by 3 bases and 7 bases respectively. Counted from cysteine to phenylalanine, this CDR3 has 13 amino acids. Of the read, only the CDR3 DNA is kept; its 39 bases are in frame from base 1. To note about this clonotype: Its antigen remains unidentified. Per-base quality was not reported, and no clone a single base away is much larger than it.

The time point tag for this specimen amounts to: patch test 3, about 24 weeks after DPC sensitization. Taken with the paper, the label for treatment or condition translates to: therapeutic diphenylcyclopropenone sensitization with weekly scalp DPC. Total RNA was extracted from unfractionated whole blood that had been collected in Tempus Blood RNA tubes. Blood at each patch-test visit was drawn before the patch test was applied. Eligible patients were aged 18 to 70, diagnosed with alopecia, deemed suitable for DPC therapy, and excluded if pregnant. The sample consisted of whole blood, taken in connection with sensitization to the hapten diphenylcyclopropenone (DPC). This TCR derives from a man aged 45-65 years with alopecia areata. Some clones in this sample may be carry-over from other donors' samples. The chain couples TRBV5-1 to TRBJ2-7; no D gene can be assigned with confidence. The CDR3 protein: CASSSPSGQEQYF. The sequenced DNA is TGCGCCAGCAGCTCCCCCTCTGGGCAAGAGCAGTACTTC.